The rows below give T cell receptor beta chains drawn from one sample of a study of blood T cell repertoires in COVID-19. Using immunoSEQ multiplex PCR, the repertoire was profiled, and TCRdb retains in-frame clones only, with some absent. Of around 320,000 clones listed, roughly 91% are singletons. Material for sequencing was peripheral blood. The receptors were sampled from a woman in her thirties with COVID-19, enrolled during active disease. The CDR3 runs from the conserved cysteine through the conserved F or W. D genes are given only for firm matches. A row's size may be missing; if present it is once, few, many or a size class.

J	V	D	size	DNA	CDR3
TRBJ1-4	TRBV6-5	-	-	TGTGCCAGCAGTTACTCAACCACAGTTAATGAAAAACTGTTTTTT	CASSYSTTVNEKLFF
TRBJ2-7	TRBV29-1	TRBD2	-	TGCAGCGTGGGGGGGGTTACCTACGAGCAGTACTTC	CSVGGVTYEQYF
TRBJ1-6	TRBV2	-	-	TGTGCCAGCAGTGAGTGGCGGCAGATTAATTCACCCCTCCACTTT	CASSEWRQINSPLHF
TRBJ1-2	TRBV6-5	-	-	TGTGCCAGCAGTTCGCTTGTGAACACCTTCTATGGCTACACCTTC	CASSSLVNTFYGYTF
TRBJ1-2	TRBV14	-	-	TGTGCCAGCAGCCAAGGTTGGGGCAGCTACAACTATGGCTACACCTTC	CASSQGWGSYNYGYTF
TRBJ2-5	TRBV5-6	-	-	TGTGCCAGCAGCTTGGCACCCGCGTACCAAGAGACCCAGTACTTC	CASSLAPAYQETQYF
TRBJ2-5	TRBV4-2	TRBD2	few	TGTGCCAGCAGCCGGGGGACTAGCGGATTCCAAGAGACCCAGTACTTC	CASSRGTSGFQETQYF
TRBJ1-1	TRBV23-1	-	-	TGCGCCAGCAGTCAATCGCCTTCGGCAGGGGATAACACTGAAGCTTTCTTT	CASSQSPSAGDNTEAFF
TRBJ1-1	TRBV5-4	TRBD1	-	TGTGCCAGCAGCTTGGATGGGACAGGTAACACTGAAGCTTTCTTT	CASSLDGTGNTEAFF
TRBJ2-1	TRBV18	TRBD1	-	TGTGCCAGCGAAGGTCAGGGGGCATACAATGAGCAGTTCTTC	CASEGQGAYNEQFF
TRBJ2-3	TRBV4-2	TRBD2	once	TGTGCCAGCAGCCAAGCCCCGGGACTAGCGGGGGGCAAAAGCACAGATACGCAGTATTTT	CASSQAPGLAGGKSTDTQYF
TRBJ1-1	TRBV21-1	-	-	TGTGCCAGCACCCCAAGACAGGGGGCGAACACTGAAGCTTTCTTT	CASTPRQGANTEAFF
TRBJ2-3	TRBV9	TRBD2	-	TGTGCCAGCAGCGTCGGGGGGGCAAGGGCAGATACGCAGTATTTT	CASSVGGARADTQYF
TRBJ1-2	TRBV5-1	-	-	TGCGCCAGCAGCTGGGGGACTGTAGACGACTATGGCTACACCTTC	CASSWGTVDDYGYTF
TRBJ2-2	TRBV29-1	-	-	TGCAGCGTTGCAGGCCCCGGGGAGCTGTTTTTT	CSVAGPGELFF
TRBJ2-5	TRBV7-7	TRBD1	-	TGTGCCAGCAGCTCGTTGGGACAGGGGGAAGAGACCCAGTACTTC	CASSSLGQGEETQYF
TRBJ1-1	TRBV18	-	-	TGTGCCAGCTCTGAAGGGGGTGGTTACACTGAAGCTTTCTTT	CASSEGGGYTEAFF
TRBJ1-5	TRBV28	-	few	TGTGCCAGCAGTTTCCAACTAAATCAGCCCCAGCATTTT	CASSFQLNQPQHF
TRBJ2-1	TRBV11-2	TRBD2	-	TGTGCCAGCAGCTCAGGAATTAGCGGGGAACACTCCCTCAACAATGAGCAGTTCTTC	CASSSGISGEHSLNNEQFF
TRBJ2-7	TRBV4-1	TRBD1	-	TGCGCCAGCAGCCAAGCGCAGGGGGTGGCCTCCTACGAGCAGTACTTC	CASSQAQGVASYEQYF
TRBJ2-6	TRBV5-1	-	-	TGCGCCAGTGCTACCTCTGGGGCCAACGTCCTGACTTTC	CASATSGANVLTF
TRBJ2-2	TRBV5-1	TRBD2	once	TGCGCCAGCAGCGGCACTCTAGCGGGGGGGACCACCGGGGAGCTGTTTTTT	CASSGTLAGGTTGELFF
TRBJ1-1	TRBV4-1	TRBD1	-	TGCGCCAGCAGCCTTCGACAGGGAACCTTTAACACTGAAGCTTTCTTT	CASSLRQGTFNTEAFF
TRBJ1-3	TRBV10-1	TRBD1	-	TGCGCCAGCAGTGGGGGACAGGCGAACCGTTTTGGCACCATATATTTT	CASSGGQANRFGTIYF
TRBJ1-2	TRBV13	TRBD1	once	TGTGCCAGCAGCTTTTTCACAGGGGGTATTAACTATGGCTACACCTTC	CASSFFTGGINYGYTF
TRBJ1-5	TRBV7-2	-	-	TGTGCCAGCAGCCCCGGACAGCCAAATCAGCCCCAGCATTTT	CASSPGQPNQPQHF
TRBJ1-5	TRBV7-9	-	-	TGTGCCAGCAGCTTAGGAGCGACAGGTAATCAGCCCCAGCATTTT	CASSLGATGNQPQHF
TRBJ1-2	TRBV19	TRBD1	-	TGTGCCAGTAGTCAGGGGGCGCGTGGCTACACCTTC	CASSQGARGYTF
TRBJ2-3	TRBV5-6	TRBD1	-	TGTGCCAGCAGCAGGACAGGCAGCACAGATACGCAGTATTTT	CASSRTGSTDTQYF
TRBJ2-3	TRBV5-1	TRBD2	-	TGCGCCAGCAGCCCCACTAGCGGGGGCTACACAGATACGCAGTATTTT	CASSPTSGGYTDTQYF
TRBJ1-1	TRBV19	-	-	TGTGCCAGTGCGGACAGCCAGAACACTGAAGCTTTCTTT	CASADSQNTEAFF
TRBJ2-4	TRBV29-1	-	-	TGCAGCGTTGGAGGGAGCATTCAGTACTTC	CSVGGSIQYF
TRBJ1-1	TRBV5-1	TRBD1	-	TGCGCCAGCAGCCCCCGGGACAGGACTAACACTGAAGCTTTCTTT	CASSPRDRTNTEAFF
TRBJ1-1	TRBV19	-	-	TGTGCCAGTAGTACCCTAAGACCCCGGAGAGCTTTCTTT	CASSTLRPRRAFF
TRBJ1-3	TRBV7-9	-	-	TGTGCCAGCAGCTTAGGAGTTTCTGGAAACACCATATATTTT	CASSLGVSGNTIYF
TRBJ2-7	TRBV6-5	-	-	TGTGCCAGCAGTTACGCGGCTAGCCGAGCCTACGAGCAGTACTTC	CASSYAASRAYEQYF
TRBJ1-1	TRBV5-1	-	-	TGCGCCAGCAGCCGCTCTTACAGGGAGGAAGCTTTCTTT	CASSRSYREEAFF
TRBJ1-2	TRBV18	-	-	TGTGCCAGCTCACCCCTGCGCCGAGAGGGGGGGGCTGGCGGCTACACCTTC	CASSPLRREGGAGGYTF
TRBJ2-7	TRBV13	-	-	TGTGCCAGCAGCCCCCGAGCGGGCCCTACCTACGAGCAGTACTTC	CASSPRAGPTYEQYF
TRBJ1-6	TRBV19	-	once	TGTGCCAGTAGTACTTCCGGGGGGGCACGTTCACCCCTCCACTTT	CASSTSGGARSPLHF
TRBJ1-2	TRBV3-1/TRBV3-2	-	-	TGTGCCAGCAGCCTAAGGGGAGGGCATGGCTACACCTTC	CASSLRGGHGYTF
TRBJ1-6	TRBV2	-	-	TGTGCCAGCAGTGCTTCCTCGGGACAAGCGGCACCCCTCCACTTT	CASSASSGQAAPLHF